Shown below are 24 T cell receptor beta chains from a single sample sequenced in a study of T cells in Graves' hyperthyroidism and ophthalmopathy. The CDR3 regions of TCR beta were amplified from RNA transcripts. HTBI primers were used for first-round RT-PCR of the TCR CDR3. TCRdb reprocessed the multiplex PCR reads with MiXCR, giving one entry per CDR3 protein. The data hold hundreds of thousands of distinct CDR3 sequences, with about 17% observed a single time. Sequenced material: blood. The receptors here all came from a woman aged 60 to 75 with Graves' ophthalmopathy.

Many counts were recorded for this clonotype. The chain uses TRBV29-1 and TRBJ1-5; TRBD1 might be the D (5 bases). This CDR3 spans 13 amino acids. CDR1 is SQVTM, CDR2 ANQGSEA, per germline. V was cut by 6 bases and J by 5 bases, with 14 bases left in between. The CDR3 nucleotides are TGCAGCGTAAGGGGAGGGGTAGATCAGCCCCAGCATTTT. Protein product: CSVRGGVDQPQHF.

This clonotype was recorded at least ten times. The chain employs TRBV5-1 and TRBJ1-6; 7 nucleotides match TRBD1. The CDR3 loop spans 16 amino acids. The V gene end was trimmed by 0 bases and the J gene end by 10 bases; junction bases not matched to a gene: 10. Germline lookup yields CDR1 SGHRS and CDR2 YFSETQ. CDR3 loop: CASSLAGGSGGSPLHF. CDR3 DNA sequence: TGCGCCAGCAGCTTGGCCGGCGGGTCAGGGGGATCACCCCTCCACTTT. The full variable domain, completed using reference TRBV5-1 and TRBJ1-6, is KAGVTQTPRYLIKTRGQQVTLSCSPISGHRSVSWYQQTPGQGLQFLFEYFSETQRNKGNFPGRFSGRQFSNSRSEMNVSTLELGDSALYLCASSLAGGSGGSPLHFGNGTRLTVT.

This clonotype was picked up many times. The chain couples TRBV5-1 to TRBJ2-5, with D tentatively TRBD1 or TRBD2 (5 bases each). CDR3 length: 14 residues. CDR1 is SGHRS and CDR2 is YFSETQ in the germline V gene. Trimming left V 4 bases short and J 3 bases short, with 13 bases between. The DNA for the CDR3 is TGCGCCAGCAGCCATCCCGGGGCCGAAGAGACCCAGTACTTC. Translation gives CASSHPGAEETQYF.

This chain links TRBV7-2 with TRBJ2-7; D is possibly TRBD1 (5 bases). The V end was cut by 3 bases, the J end by 4 bases, with 13 bases between. There are 14 residues in the CDR3. CDR1 SGHTA and CDR2 FQGNSA come from the germline V gene. Here the CDR3 DNA reads TGTGCCAGCAGCTTTACAGGCCAGGCTTACGAGCAGTACTTC. This translates into CASSFTGQAYEQYF.

In DNA, the CDR3 is TGTGCCAGCAGGGGTCAAGCTAGCGGGAGGGCCTCTGGGGCCAACGTCCTGACTTTC. Residues: CASRGQASGRASGANVLTF. The genes are TRBV9 and TRBJ2-6; 12 bases agree with TRBD2. Germline CDR1 is SGDLS and CDR2 is YYNGEE. With 5 bases clipped from V and 0 bases from J, the junction kept 9 bases outside the gene matches. CDR3 length: 19 amino acids. Supplemented by reference TRBV9 and TRBJ2-6, the full variable domain reads DSGVTQTPKHLITATGQRVTLRCSPRSGDLSVYWYQQSLDQGLQFLIQYYNGEERAKGNILERFSAQQFPDLHSELNLSSLELGDSALYFCASRGQASGRASGANVLTFGAGSRLTVL.

This clonotype has a count of ten or more. This chain uses TRBV6-1 with TRBJ2-7; no clear D gene. Between the trimmed V and J ends, which lost 5 bases and 4 bases, there was a span of 18 bases. This CDR3 comprises 15 residues. The germline V gene encodes CDR1 MNHNS and CDR2 SASEGT. The CDR3 DNA reads TGTGCCAGCAGTCACGGAGTCGGGCAAGTTTACGAGCAGTACTTC. It is translated as CASSHGVGQVYEQYF.

The chain is built from TRBV5-1 and TRBJ1-4, with TRBD1 matching over 9 bases. V gave up 3 bases and J gave up 4 bases; unmatched junction bases: 4. Germline V gene data show CDR1 as SGHRS and CDR2 as YFSETQ. This CDR3 is built from 15 residues. CDR3 residues: CASSWGQGNNEKLFF. Here the CDR3 DNA reads TGCGCCAGCAGCTGGGGACAGGGCAATAATGAAAAACTGTTTTTT.

The sample holds many counts of this clonotype. V gene TRBV28 combines with J gene TRBJ2-1; no clear D gene. Per the germline V gene, CDR1 is MDHEN and CDR2 is SYDVKM. Trimming removed 6 bases from V and 0 bases from J, with 9 bases in between. This CDR3 comprises 14 residues. Written as DNA, the CDR3 is TGTGCCAGCAGGGAAACGAGCTCCTACAATGAGCAGTTCTTC. This translates into CASRETSSYNEQFF.

The chain has TRBV20-1 and TRBJ1-1; TRBD1 matches at 7 bases. The CDR3 runs to 14 residues. Germline V gene data show CDR1 as DFQATT and CDR2 as SNEGSKA (reference sequence). This CDR3 is CLAGGPSESTEAFF. In nucleotides, the CDR3 is TGCTTAGCAGGGGGGCCGAGCGAAAGCACTGAAGCTTTCTTT.

The chain uses TRBV19 and TRBJ1-2, with TRBD1 matching 8 bases. The V segment lost 9 bases and the J segment 9 bases; nucleotides outside the gene matches: 18. Per the germline V gene, CDR1 is LNHDA and CDR2 is SQIVND (reference sequence). This CDR3 region has 15 residues. CDR3 DNA sequence: TGTGCCAGCCGGGACAGGAGGACTTTAGTTGGGAGCTACACCTTC. Its translation is CASRDRRTLVGSYTF.

A remark on this clonotype: This may arise from a read error, as a much more abundant clone is one base away. The rearrangement uses TRBV6-2 or TRBV6-3 and TRBJ2-7; 10 bases are a match to TRBD1. Unmatched junction bases numbered 5, after V lost 6 bases and J lost 3 bases. Per germline, CDR1 MNHEY and CDR2 SVGEGT. CDR3 length: 14 residues. The CDR3 DNA sequence: TGTGCCAGCAGAACCGGGACAGGGGACTACGAGCAGTACTTC. It yields the protein CASRTGTGDYEQYF.

This clonotype occurred many times. V is TRBV12-3 or TRBV12-4 and J is TRBJ2-7; D not resolved. Trimming removed 3 bases at V and 2 bases at J, with 11 bases between. The CDR3 is 14 residues long. The CDR3 loop reads CASSFGRETYEQYF. CDR3 sequence (DNA): TGTGCCAGCAGTTTCGGAAGGGAAACCTACGAGCAGTACTTC.

This clonotype was recorded at least ten times. The V call is TRBV7-9, the J call TRBJ2-5; 9 bases match TRBD2. Looked up from germline, CDR1 is SEHNR and CDR2 is FQNEAQ (reference sequence). J was trimmed by 4 bases and V by 5 bases; bases with no gene match: 8. This CDR3 is built from 15 residues. The CDR3 region is CASSTHSGRGETQYF. The DNA for the CDR3 is TGTGCCAGCAGCACACATAGCGGGAGAGGAGAGACCCAGTACTTC.

The rearrangement links TRBV9 to TRBJ1-3; D not resolved. The CDR3 is 14 residues long. The germline CDR1 and CDR2 sequences are SGDLS and YYNGEE. With 0 bases removed from V and 0 bases from J, the gap between germline ends came to 4 bases. The CDR3, as DNA: TGTGCCAGCAGCGTAGACTACTCTGGAAACACCATATATTTT. Encoded protein: CASSVDYSGNTIYF. Using reference TRBV9 and TRBJ1-3 for the parts outside the CDR3, the full variable domain is DSGVTQTPKHLITATGQRVTLRCSPRSGDLSVYWYQQSLDQGLQFLIQYYNGEERAKGNILERFSAQQFPDLHSELNLSSLELGDSALYFCASSVDYSGNTIYFGEGSWLTVV.

This clonotype was seen repeatedly, ten times or more. The genes are TRBV5-1 and TRBJ2-1; 9 nucleotides agree with TRBD2. The trim removed 4 bases at V and 6 bases at J, leaving 8 bases unmatched. The CDR3 is made up of 15 amino acids. Per germline, CDR1 SGHRS and CDR2 YFSETQ. The CDR3 protein is CASSKTAGGSNEQFF. CDR3 nucleotides: TGCGCCAGCAGCAAAACCGCGGGAGGGAGCAATGAGCAGTTCTTC.

This clonotype showed up many times. The CDR3 bases are TGTGCCAGCAGCATTCTAGCGGGGAGAAAAGAGACCCAGTACTTC. Its protein is CASSILAGRKETQYF. The chain employs TRBV7-2 and TRBJ2-5; 9 bases align to TRBD2. Trimming took 5 bases from V and 3 from J; bases not matched to a gene: 7. Per germline, CDR1 SGHTA and CDR2 FQGNSA. The CDR3 contains 15 residues.

This clonotype was recorded many times. V is TRBV11-3 and J is TRBJ2-7; 7 bases are shared with TRBD1. With V trimmed by 5 bases and J by 5 bases, 6 bases remained unmatched. This CDR3 is built from 13 residues. Germline values: CDR1 SGHNT, CDR2 YENEEA. CDR3 in DNA: TGTGCCAGCAGCAAACAGGGGACAAACGAGCAGTACTTC. The encoded protein is CASSKQGTNEQYF.

This clonotype came up a few times. CDR3 sequence reads: CASSPRRDSYEQYF. CDR3 nucleotide sequence: TGTGCCAGCAGCCCCCGGCGGGATTCCTACGAGCAGTACTTC. The J gene is TRBJ2-7, the V gene TRBV3-1, with TRBD2 as a possible D gene (6 bases). The CDR3 consists of 14 residues. Trimming took 4 bases from V and 1 from J, leaving 11 bases between them. CDR1 LGHDT and CDR2 YNNKEL come from the germline V gene (reference sequence).

This clonotype was seen a few times. The CDR3 sequence is CASSLVFRAYEQYF. CDR3 DNA: TGTGCCAGCAGCTTAGTATTCAGGGCCTACGAGCAGTACTTC. V is TRBV11-2 and J is TRBJ2-7; perhaps TRBD1 as D (5 bases). Looked up from germline, CDR1 is SGHAT and CDR2 is FQNNGV. Trimming left V 1 base short and J 2 bases short, with 9 bases between. The CDR3 sequence is 14 residues long.

This clonotype was seen a handful of times. V is TRBV6-1 and J is TRBJ1-6; D may be TRBD1 (6 bases). Germline V CDR1 and CDR2: MNHNS, SASEGT. V was trimmed by 6 bases and J by 4 bases, leaving 13 bases between them. The CDR3 extends over 15 amino acids. The CDR3 protein is CASSLEQGYNSPLHF. CDR3 nucleotide sequence: TGTGCCAGCAGCCTAGAACAGGGTTATAATTCACCCCTCCACTTT.

In its sample, this clonotype was seen many times. The chain recombines TRBV6-2 or TRBV6-3 with TRBJ1-1, with 7 bases identical to TRBD1. The CDR3 runs 15 residues. With 7 bases clipped from V and 4 bases from J, the junction kept 12 bases outside the gene matches. Germline lookup yields CDR1 MNHEY and CDR2 SVGEGT. The DNA of the CDR3 is TGTGCCAGCACAGACCCACAGGGGTGGGTCACTGAAGCTTTCTTT. Its translation is CASTDPQGWVTEAFF.

This clonotype came up a few times. The chain carries TRBV2 and TRBJ2-1, with D uncertain. CDR3 length equals 16 residues. V lost 6 bases and J 4 bases, leaving 19 bases between the germline ends. Germline V lookup: CDR1 SNHLY, CDR2 FYNNEI. Here the CDR3 reads CASRESRTLPYNEQFF. The CDR3 DNA reads as TGTGCCAGCAGGGAGAGCAGGACCCTTCCATACAATGAGCAGTTCTTC.

This clonotype was seen many times. The chain carries TRBV6-1 and TRBJ2-5, with D hard to call. This CDR3 is built from 14 residues. V was trimmed by 5 bases and J by 1 base, leaving 11 bases between them. CDR1 is MNHNS, CDR2 SASEGT, per germline. CDR3 amino acids: CASSLTGPQETQYF. The CDR3 region has the DNA TGTGCCAGCAGTTTGACCGGGCCCCAAGAGACCCAGTACTTC.

This clonotype was found many times. The chain combines TRBV2 with TRBJ1-4, with D perhaps TRBD1 (6 bases). The germline gives CDR1 SNHLY, CDR2 FYNNEI. Between the trimmed V and J ends, which lost 6 bases and 4 bases, there was a span of 12 bases. The CDR3 covers 14 residues. The CDR3 here is CASSPDRHNEKLFF. The CDR3 DNA reads as TGTGCCAGCAGCCCTGACAGGCATAATGAAAAACTGTTTTTT.